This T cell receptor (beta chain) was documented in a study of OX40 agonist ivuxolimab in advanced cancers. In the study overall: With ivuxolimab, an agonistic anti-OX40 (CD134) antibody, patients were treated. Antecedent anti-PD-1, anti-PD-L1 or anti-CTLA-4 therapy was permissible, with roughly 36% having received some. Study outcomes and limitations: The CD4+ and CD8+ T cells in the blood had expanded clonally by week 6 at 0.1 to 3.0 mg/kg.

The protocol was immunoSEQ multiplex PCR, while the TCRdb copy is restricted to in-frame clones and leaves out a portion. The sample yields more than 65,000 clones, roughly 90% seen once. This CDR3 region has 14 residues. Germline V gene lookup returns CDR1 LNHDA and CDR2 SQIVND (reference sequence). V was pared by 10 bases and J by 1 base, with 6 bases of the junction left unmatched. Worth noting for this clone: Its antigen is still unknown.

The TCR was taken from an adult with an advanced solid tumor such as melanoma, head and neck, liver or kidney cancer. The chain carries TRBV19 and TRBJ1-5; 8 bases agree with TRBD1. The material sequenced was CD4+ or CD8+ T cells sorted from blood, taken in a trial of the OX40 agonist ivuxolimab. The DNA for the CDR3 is TGTGCCACCGTAAGGACAGGGAGCAATCAGCCCCAGCATTTT. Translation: CATVRTGSNQPQHF.